The rows below give T cell receptor beta chains drawn from one sample of a study of response to subunit inactivated influenza vaccine. TCRdb itself ran the RT-PCR reads through MiXCR, one entry per CDR3 protein. The sample comprises roughly 460,000 distinct CDR3 sequences, about 10% of which are singletons, and about 12% rests with the top ten. The sample here was PBMCs from blood, taken more than 35 days after vaccination. The receptors stem from a man aged 50 to 60 who received an inactivated influenza vaccine. The CDR3 runs from the conserved cysteine through the conserved F or W. The order of the fields is D gene, J gene, clone size, V gene, CDR3 length, CDR3 DNA, CDR3 protein. D genes are given only for firm matches. A row's size may be missing; if present it is once, few, many or a size class.

d_call: NA; j_call: TRBJ2-3; clone_size: few; v_call: TRBV9; cdr3_length: 12; cdr3_nt: TGTGCCAGCAGCTCCTCGTCGGATACGCAGTATTTT; cdr3_aa: CASSSSSDTQYF
d_call: TRBD2; j_call: TRBJ2-7; clone_size: NA; v_call: TRBV20-1; cdr3_length: 16; cdr3_nt: TGCTGTGCTAGAGTTTTAGCGGGGGATGACCCCTACGAGCAGTACTTC; cdr3_aa: CCARVLAGDDPYEQYF
d_call: TRBD1; j_call: TRBJ2-5; clone_size: few; v_call: TRBV5-1; cdr3_length: 16; cdr3_nt: TGCGCCAGCAGCACCCTTCCGACAGGGTCTCAAGAGACCCAGTACTTC; cdr3_aa: CASSTLPTGSQETQYF
d_call: NA; j_call: TRBJ2-2; clone_size: NA; v_call: TRBV27; cdr3_length: 15; cdr3_nt: TGTGCCAGCAGTTTGGTTGGGCTAGCTTCCGGGGAGCTGTTTTTT; cdr3_aa: CASSLVGLASGELFF
d_call: NA; j_call: TRBJ2-5; clone_size: few; v_call: TRBV7-2; cdr3_length: 14; cdr3_nt: TGTGCCAGCAGCTTGGATACGTCCGGGGAGACCCAGTACTTC; cdr3_aa: CASSLDTSGETQYF
d_call: TRBD2; j_call: TRBJ2-5; clone_size: NA; v_call: TRBV5-4; cdr3_length: 14; cdr3_nt: TGTGCCAGCAGCCGGCGGGAGGGCCATGAGACCCAGTACTTC; cdr3_aa: CASSRREGHETQYF
d_call: NA; j_call: TRBJ2-4; clone_size: NA; v_call: TRBV6-1; cdr3_length: 18; cdr3_nt: TGTGCCAGCAGTCCCCGGACAGAGCCGGGACTAGCCAAAAACATTCAGTACTTC; cdr3_aa: CASSPRTEPGLAKNIQYF
d_call: NA; j_call: TRBJ2-1; clone_size: many; v_call: TRBV10-3; cdr3_length: 15; cdr3_nt: TGTGCCATCAGTGAGTCTGGCTGGGGGCGAAATGAGCAGTTCTTC; cdr3_aa: CAISESGWGRNEQFF
d_call: NA; j_call: TRBJ2-3; clone_size: few; v_call: TRBV29-1; cdr3_length: 11; cdr3_nt: TGCAGCGTTCGTCAGGCAGATACGCAGTATTTT; cdr3_aa: CSVRQADTQYF
d_call: TRBD1; j_call: TRBJ2-2; clone_size: NA; v_call: TRBV28; cdr3_length: 17; cdr3_nt: TGTGCCAGCACCGAATTCCAAAGCAGGGGGCTCACCGGGGAGCTGTTTTTT; cdr3_aa: CASTEFQSRGLTGELFF
d_call: NA; j_call: TRBJ2-5; clone_size: NA; v_call: TRBV7-9; cdr3_length: 15; cdr3_nt: TGTGCCAGCAGCTTTCCGAGGCAGGGAGGAGAGACCCAGTACTTC; cdr3_aa: CASSFPRQGGETQYF
d_call: NA; j_call: TRBJ2-7; clone_size: many; v_call: TRBV6-6; cdr3_length: 12; cdr3_nt: TGTGCCAGCAGTCGCAGGGTCTACGAGCAGTACTTC; cdr3_aa: CASSRRVYEQYF
d_call: NA; j_call: TRBJ2-7; clone_size: few; v_call: TRBV27; cdr3_length: 14; cdr3_nt: TGTGCCAGCAGTTTAAATCAGGGGGGCTACGAGCAGTACTTC; cdr3_aa: CASSLNQGGYEQYF
d_call: NA; j_call: TRBJ1-2; clone_size: NA; v_call: TRBV28; cdr3_length: 14; cdr3_nt: TGTGCCAGCAGTTCCCACAGCACTCTCTATGGCTACACCTTC; cdr3_aa: CASSSHSTLYGYTF
d_call: NA; j_call: TRBJ1-1; clone_size: few; v_call: TRBV29-1; cdr3_length: 13; cdr3_nt: TGCAGCGTCGTGGGACACTGGAACACTGAAGCTTTCTTT; cdr3_aa: CSVVGHWNTEAFF
d_call: NA; j_call: TRBJ1-2; clone_size: few; v_call: TRBV7-2; cdr3_length: 12; cdr3_nt: TGTGCCAGCAGCCATACAGGTGAAGGCTACACCTTC; cdr3_aa: CASSHTGEGYTF
d_call: NA; j_call: TRBJ2-1; clone_size: NA; v_call: TRBV7-6; cdr3_length: 12; cdr3_nt: TGTGCCAGCAGCCAAGATTGGCGGTGGGTTTTCTTC; cdr3_aa: CASSQDWRWVFF
d_call: TRBD2; j_call: TRBJ2-2; clone_size: many; v_call: TRBV12-3/TRBV12-4; cdr3_length: 15; cdr3_nt: TGTGCCAGCAGTTTAAGTAGCGGGGGAACCGGGGAGCTGTTTTTT; cdr3_aa: CASSLSSGGTGELFF
d_call: TRBD1; j_call: TRBJ2-1; clone_size: many; v_call: TRBV6-5; cdr3_length: 16; cdr3_nt: TGTGCCAGCAGTTACTCGGCAGGGGGCTTTCACAATGAGCAGTTCTTC; cdr3_aa: CASSYSAGGFHNEQFF
d_call: NA; j_call: TRBJ2-1; clone_size: few; v_call: TRBV18; cdr3_length: 14; cdr3_nt: TGTGCCAGCTCACGTCCCAAAACGCATAATGAGCAGTTCTTC; cdr3_aa: CASSRPKTHNEQFF
d_call: TRBD1; j_call: TRBJ2-3; clone_size: NA; v_call: TRBV20-1; cdr3_length: 16; cdr3_nt: TGCAGTGCTAGAGAAGCGGGACAGGGCGGCACAGATACGCAGTATTTT; cdr3_aa: CSAREAGQGGTDTQYF
d_call: NA; j_call: TRBJ1-1; clone_size: NA; v_call: TRBV6-1; cdr3_length: 14; cdr3_nt: TGTGCCAGCAGTCCCAAGTTCTGGAACACTGAAGCTTTCTTT; cdr3_aa: CASSPKFWNTEAFF
d_call: NA; j_call: TRBJ2-3; clone_size: few; v_call: TRBV29-1; cdr3_length: 16; cdr3_nt: TGCAGCGTTCCGAGTAGGGGGACACAAAGCACAGATACGCAGTATTTT; cdr3_aa: CSVPSRGTQSTDTQYF
d_call: TRBD1; j_call: TRBJ2-7; clone_size: few; v_call: TRBV5-5; cdr3_length: 14; cdr3_nt: TGTGCCAGCACCTACCAGGGGGCATCCTACGAGCAGTACTTC; cdr3_aa: CASTYQGASYEQYF
d_call: TRBD2; j_call: TRBJ2-3; clone_size: few; v_call: TRBV29-1; cdr3_length: 17; cdr3_nt: TGCAGCGTTGAAGGGACTAGCGGAAGACCCCCCCCAGATACGCAGTATTTT; cdr3_aa: CSVEGTSGRPPPDTQYF
d_call: TRBD1; j_call: TRBJ1-5; clone_size: many; v_call: TRBV20-1; cdr3_length: 15; cdr3_nt: TGCAGTGCTCAAACAGGGGGTCCGGGCAATCAGCCCCAGCATTTT; cdr3_aa: CSAQTGGPGNQPQHF
d_call: NA; j_call: TRBJ2-2; clone_size: many; v_call: TRBV6-1; cdr3_length: 15; cdr3_nt: TGTGCCAGCAAGGGGACACGCTCGAACACCGGGGAGCTGTTTTTT; cdr3_aa: CASKGTRSNTGELFF
d_call: NA; j_call: TRBJ2-1; clone_size: NA; v_call: TRBV28; cdr3_length: 16; cdr3_nt: TGTGCCAGCAGTTCCCTCTGGGAAGGGTCCTACAATGAGCAGTTCTTC; cdr3_aa: CASSSLWEGSYNEQFF
d_call: TRBD1; j_call: TRBJ2-7; clone_size: few; v_call: TRBV3-1; cdr3_length: 13; cdr3_nt: TGTGCCAGCAGCCAGTCCGGGACAGGGGCGCAGTACTTC; cdr3_aa: CASSQSGTGAQYF
d_call: NA; j_call: TRBJ2-2; clone_size: NA; v_call: TRBV7-2; cdr3_length: 13; cdr3_nt: TGTGCCAGCAGTCGCAGCTCGGGCGGGGAGCTGTTTTTT; cdr3_aa: CASSRSSGGELFF
d_call: NA; j_call: TRBJ1-5; clone_size: few; v_call: TRBV20-1; cdr3_length: 14; cdr3_nt: TGCAGTGCTCGTAAAACGACCGGAGGTCAGCCCCAGCATTTT; cdr3_aa: CSARKTTGGQPQHF
d_call: TRBD2; j_call: TRBJ2-1; clone_size: NA; v_call: TRBV29-1; cdr3_length: 14; cdr3_nt: TGCAGCGTCCCGAGCGGGGCTGTTTTCGGTGAGCAGTTCTTC; cdr3_aa: CSVPSGAVFGEQFF
d_call: NA; j_call: TRBJ1-6; clone_size: few; v_call: TRBV7-9; cdr3_length: 15; cdr3_nt: TGTGCCAGCAGCTTAGCGGGACATCGCAAATCACCCCTCCACTTT; cdr3_aa: CASSLAGHRKSPLHF
d_call: NA; j_call: TRBJ2-1; clone_size: many; v_call: TRBV5-1; cdr3_length: 16; cdr3_nt: TGCGCCAGCAACGGACAAGGAGACAGCTCCTACAATGAGCAGTTCTTC; cdr3_aa: CASNGQGDSSYNEQFF
d_call: NA; j_call: TRBJ2-5; clone_size: few; v_call: TRBV5-1; cdr3_length: 14; cdr3_nt: TGCGCCAGCAGCTCCGGGACCGTGGGGGAGACCCAGTACTTC; cdr3_aa: CASSSGTVGETQYF
d_call: NA; j_call: TRBJ2-5; clone_size: many; v_call: TRBV7-2; cdr3_length: 14; cdr3_nt: TGTGCCAGCACCAGAGTAGGTCAGCAAGAGACCCAGTACTTC; cdr3_aa: CASTRVGQQETQYF
d_call: NA; j_call: TRBJ1-1; clone_size: many; v_call: TRBV20-1; cdr3_length: 14; cdr3_nt: TGCAGTGCTAGAGCGATGACAGTAAGTGCTGAAGCTTTCTTT; cdr3_aa: CSARAMTVSAEAFF
d_call: TRBD2; j_call: TRBJ2-2; clone_size: few; v_call: TRBV3-1; cdr3_length: 14; cdr3_nt: TGTGCCAGCAGGGCAACTAGCGGCACCGGGGAGCTGTTTTTT; cdr3_aa: CASRATSGTGELFF
d_call: TRBD1; j_call: TRBJ2-1; clone_size: NA; v_call: TRBV7-2; cdr3_length: 17; cdr3_nt: TGTGCCAGCAGCTTGGGGGTAGGACAGGGATACTACAATGAGCAGTTCTTC; cdr3_aa: CASSLGVGQGYYNEQFF
d_call: NA; j_call: TRBJ2-7; clone_size: many; v_call: TRBV3-1; cdr3_length: 16; cdr3_nt: TGTGCCAGCAGCCAAGATCGGGGCCAGAGCTCCTACGAGCAGTACTTC; cdr3_aa: CASSQDRGQSSYEQYF
d_call: TRBD2; j_call: TRBJ2-3; clone_size: NA; v_call: TRBV20-1; cdr3_length: 16; cdr3_nt: TGCAGTGCTTCGGGGACTAGCGGGGGGGCGGTAGATACGCAGTATTTT; cdr3_aa: CSASGTSGGAVDTQYF
d_call: TRBD1; j_call: TRBJ1-1; clone_size: NA; v_call: TRBV11-2; cdr3_length: 15; cdr3_nt: TGTGCCAGCAGCTTCTCAGGGGGCGTAGGCACTGAAGCTTTCTTT; cdr3_aa: CASSFSGGVGTEAFF
d_call: NA; j_call: TRBJ1-1; clone_size: NA; v_call: TRBV9; cdr3_length: 14; cdr3_nt: TGTGCCAGCAGCGTAGTCGGATGGGGCACTGAAGCTTTCTTT; cdr3_aa: CASSVVGWGTEAFF
d_call: TRBD1; j_call: TRBJ2-7; clone_size: NA; v_call: TRBV5-5; cdr3_length: 17; cdr3_nt: TGTGCCAGCAGCGCCAAATGGGGACAGGGAGTTCCCTACGAGCAGTACTTC; cdr3_aa: CASSAKWGQGVPYEQYF
d_call: NA; j_call: TRBJ2-3; clone_size: NA; v_call: TRBV5-1; cdr3_length: 16; cdr3_nt: TGCGCCAGCAGCGGCGGACATTCGACTAGCACAGATACGCAGTATTTT; cdr3_aa: CASSGGHSTSTDTQYF
d_call: NA; j_call: TRBJ2-3; clone_size: few; v_call: TRBV24-1; cdr3_length: 13; cdr3_nt: TGTGCCACCAGTGGAAGGGGGTGGGCCACGCAGTATTTT; cdr3_aa: CATSGRGWATQYF
d_call: NA; j_call: TRBJ2-3; clone_size: NA; v_call: TRBV2; cdr3_length: 14; cdr3_nt: TGTGCCAGCATCCGGTACCAGCGATCCGATACGCAGTATTTT; cdr3_aa: CASIRYQRSDTQYF